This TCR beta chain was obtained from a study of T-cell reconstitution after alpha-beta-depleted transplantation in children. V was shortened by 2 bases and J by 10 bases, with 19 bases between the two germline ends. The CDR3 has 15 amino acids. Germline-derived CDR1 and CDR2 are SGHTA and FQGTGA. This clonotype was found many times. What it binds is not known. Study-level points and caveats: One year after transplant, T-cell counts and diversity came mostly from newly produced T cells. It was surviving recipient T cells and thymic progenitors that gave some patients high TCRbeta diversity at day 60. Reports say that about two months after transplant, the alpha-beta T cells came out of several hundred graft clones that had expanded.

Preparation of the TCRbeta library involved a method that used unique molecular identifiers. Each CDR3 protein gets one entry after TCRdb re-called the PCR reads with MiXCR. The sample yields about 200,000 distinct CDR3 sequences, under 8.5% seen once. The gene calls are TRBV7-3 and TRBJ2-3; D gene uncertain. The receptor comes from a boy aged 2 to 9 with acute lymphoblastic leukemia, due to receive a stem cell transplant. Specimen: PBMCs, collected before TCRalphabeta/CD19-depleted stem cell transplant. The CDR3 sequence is CASSLDSRQPISQYF. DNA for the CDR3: TGTGCCAGCAGCTTAGATTCGCGGCAGCCAATATCGCAGTATTTT.